This TCR beta chain came from a study of cytomegalovirus exposure and HLA in healthy donors. Concerning this clone itself: Its specificity is unknown.

The PCR was carried out with 60 Vbeta primers and 13 Jbeta primers. Assay: immunoSEQ multiplex PCR; the TCRdb copy retains only in-frame clones and omits some. The repertoire includes 250,000 or so clones, nearly 95% of them detected once, and 1.7% sits in the top ten. Broader study findings: Sequencing likely produced, as an artifact, a cluster of highly shared sequence variants. There were several of the most significant clusters that appeared linked to common viral pathogens in a later analysis. Association of a missense DCLRE1C variant with TCR beta V- and J-gene trimming was reported in a later analysis. With high specificity and sensitivity, the classifier reportedly diagnosed cytomegalovirus status.

The CDR3 length is 15 residues. With 4 bases clipped from V and 6 bases from J, the junction kept 6 bases outside the gene matches. Germline CDR1 and CDR2: SGHRS and YFSETQ. The sequenced sample was PBMCs. This clonotype was sampled from a girl aged 2 to 9 in good health and CMV-seronegative. J is TRBJ1-4 and V is TRBV5-1; TRBD1 agrees at 10 bases. The CDR3: CASSPGTGADEKLFF. In nucleotides, the CDR3 is TGCGCCAGCAGCCCCGGGACAGGGGCGGATGAAAAACTGTTTTTT.